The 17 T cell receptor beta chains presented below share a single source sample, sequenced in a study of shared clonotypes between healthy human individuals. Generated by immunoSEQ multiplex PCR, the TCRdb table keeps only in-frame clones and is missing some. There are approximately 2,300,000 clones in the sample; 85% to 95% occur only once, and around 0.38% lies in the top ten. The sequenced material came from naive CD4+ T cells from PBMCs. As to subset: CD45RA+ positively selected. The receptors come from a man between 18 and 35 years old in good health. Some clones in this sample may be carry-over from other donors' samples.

The CDR3 region has the DNA TGTGCCAGCAGCGGATTAAGCGGGGGTTCCTACAATGAGCAGTTCTTC. Protein sequence: CASSGLSGGSYNEQFF. The V and J genes are TRBV11-3 and TRBJ2-1, with 8 positions matching TRBD2. V shed 5 bases, J shed 1 base, and the junction held 7 bases outside the gene matches. Germline CDR1 and CDR2: SGHNT and YENEEA. This CDR3 spans 16 amino acids. The complete variable domain, with remaining parts taken from reference TRBV11-3 and TRBJ2-1, reads EAGVVQSPRYKIIEKKQPVAFWCNPISGHNTLYWYLQNLGQGPELLIRYENEEAVDDSQLPKDRFSAERLKGVDSTLKIQPAELGDSAVYLCASSGLSGGSYNEQFFGPGTRLTVL.

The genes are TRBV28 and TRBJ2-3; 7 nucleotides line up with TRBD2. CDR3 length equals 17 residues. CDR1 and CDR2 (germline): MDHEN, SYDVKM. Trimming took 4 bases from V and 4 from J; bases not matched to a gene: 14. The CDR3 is CASSSPPGRGVADTQYF. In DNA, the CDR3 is TGTGCCAGCAGTTCCCCCCCAGGACGGGGGGTAGCAGATACGCAGTATTTT.

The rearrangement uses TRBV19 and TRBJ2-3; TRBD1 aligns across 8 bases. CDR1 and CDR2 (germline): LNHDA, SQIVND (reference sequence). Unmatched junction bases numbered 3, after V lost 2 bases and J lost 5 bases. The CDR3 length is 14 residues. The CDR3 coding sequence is TGTGCCAGTAGTATACAGGGGGCCGTAGATACGCAGTATTTT. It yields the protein CASSIQGAVDTQYF.

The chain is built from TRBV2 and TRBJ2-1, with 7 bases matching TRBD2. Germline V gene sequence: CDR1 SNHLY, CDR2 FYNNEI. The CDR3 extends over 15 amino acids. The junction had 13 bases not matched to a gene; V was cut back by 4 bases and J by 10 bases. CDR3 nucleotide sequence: TGTGCCAGCAGTGTGGGGCAACCGGGGGGAGGGGAGCAGTTCTTC. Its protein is CASSVGQPGGGEQFF.

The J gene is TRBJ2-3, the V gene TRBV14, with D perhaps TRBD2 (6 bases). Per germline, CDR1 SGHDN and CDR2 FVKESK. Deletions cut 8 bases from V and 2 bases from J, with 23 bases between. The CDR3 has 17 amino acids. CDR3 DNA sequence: TGTGCCAGCTCCCATATCGGGGGACTGGGCCTCACAGATACGCAGTATTTT. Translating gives CASSHIGGLGLTDTQYF.

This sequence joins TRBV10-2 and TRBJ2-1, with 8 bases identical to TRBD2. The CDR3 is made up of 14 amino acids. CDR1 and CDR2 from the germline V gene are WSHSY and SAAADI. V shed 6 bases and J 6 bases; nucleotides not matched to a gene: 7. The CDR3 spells CASSLAGIVNEQFF. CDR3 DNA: TGCGCCAGCAGCTTAGCGGGAATTGTCAATGAGCAGTTCTTC.

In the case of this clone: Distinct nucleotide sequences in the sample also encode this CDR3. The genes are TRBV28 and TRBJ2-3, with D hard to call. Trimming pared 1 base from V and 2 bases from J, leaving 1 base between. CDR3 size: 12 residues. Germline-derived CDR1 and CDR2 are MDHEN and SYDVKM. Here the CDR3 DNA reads TGTGCCAGCAGTTTATTCACAGATACGCAGTATTTT. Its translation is CASSLFTDTQYF.

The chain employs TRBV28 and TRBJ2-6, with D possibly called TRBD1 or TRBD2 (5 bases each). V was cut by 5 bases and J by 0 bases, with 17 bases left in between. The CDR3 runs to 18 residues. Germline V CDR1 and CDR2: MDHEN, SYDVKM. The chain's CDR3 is CASSLPGTAFSGANVLTF. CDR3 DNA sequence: TGTGCCAGCAGTCTCCCGGGGACGGCATTCTCTGGGGCCAACGTCCTGACTTTC.

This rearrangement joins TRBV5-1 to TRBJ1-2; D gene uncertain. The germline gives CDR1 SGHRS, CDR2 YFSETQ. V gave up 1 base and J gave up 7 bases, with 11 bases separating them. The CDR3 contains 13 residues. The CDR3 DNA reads TGCGCCAGCAGCTTGTTATCCGAATCTGGCTACACCTTC. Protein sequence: CASSLLSESGYTF.

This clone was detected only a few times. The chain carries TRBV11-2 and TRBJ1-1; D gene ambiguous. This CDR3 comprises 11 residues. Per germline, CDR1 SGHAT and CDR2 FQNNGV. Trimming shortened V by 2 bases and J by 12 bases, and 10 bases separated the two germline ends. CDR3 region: CASSLPGPTFF. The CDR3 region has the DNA TGTGCCAGCAGCTTACCGGGTCCGACTTTCTTT.

The CDR3 sequence: CASRSVFPGGYTF. CDR3 nucleotides: TGTGCCAGCAGATCGGTCTTCCCCGGGGGCTACACCTTC. The chain couples TRBV6-1 to TRBJ1-2; unclear D gene. The germline V gene has CDR1 MNHNS and CDR2 SASEGT. The CDR3 has 13 amino acids. V was shortened by 6 bases and J by 8 bases, with 16 bases between the two germline ends.

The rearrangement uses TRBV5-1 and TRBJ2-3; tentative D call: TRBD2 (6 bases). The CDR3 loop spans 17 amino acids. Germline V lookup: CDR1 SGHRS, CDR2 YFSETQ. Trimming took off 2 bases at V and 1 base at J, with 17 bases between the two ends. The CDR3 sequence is CASSFTGRLLGTDTQYF. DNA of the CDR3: TGCGCCAGCAGCTTTACCGGGAGACTTCTTGGCACAGATACGCAGTATTTT.

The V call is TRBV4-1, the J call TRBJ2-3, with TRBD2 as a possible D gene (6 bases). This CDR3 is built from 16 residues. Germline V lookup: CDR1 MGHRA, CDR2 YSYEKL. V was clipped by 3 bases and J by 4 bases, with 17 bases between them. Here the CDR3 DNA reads TGCGCCAGCAGCCAGGTAGTAGCGGCCCTCCCAGATACGCAGTATTTT. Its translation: CASSQVVAALPDTQYF.

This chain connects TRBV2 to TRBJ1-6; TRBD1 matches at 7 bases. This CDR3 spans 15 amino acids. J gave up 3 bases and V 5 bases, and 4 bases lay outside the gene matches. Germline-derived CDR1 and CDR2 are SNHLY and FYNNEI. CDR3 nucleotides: TGTGCCAGCAGTTCCGCAGGGGGCTATAATTCACCCCTCCACTTT. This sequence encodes CASSSAGGYNSPLHF.

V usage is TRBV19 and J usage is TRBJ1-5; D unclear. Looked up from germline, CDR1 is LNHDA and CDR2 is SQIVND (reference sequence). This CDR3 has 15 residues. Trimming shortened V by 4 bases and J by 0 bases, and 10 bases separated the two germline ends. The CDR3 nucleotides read TGTGCCAGTAGTACGAGGGCGCCTAGCAATCAGCCCCAGCATTTT. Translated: CASSTRAPSNQPQHF.

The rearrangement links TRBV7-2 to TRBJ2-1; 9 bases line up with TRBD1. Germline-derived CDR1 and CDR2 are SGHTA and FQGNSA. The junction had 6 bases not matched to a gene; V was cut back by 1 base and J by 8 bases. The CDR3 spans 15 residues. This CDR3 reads CASSLGRGQGDEQFF. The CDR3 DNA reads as TGTGCCAGCAGCTTAGGGAGGGGACAGGGCGATGAGCAGTTCTTC.

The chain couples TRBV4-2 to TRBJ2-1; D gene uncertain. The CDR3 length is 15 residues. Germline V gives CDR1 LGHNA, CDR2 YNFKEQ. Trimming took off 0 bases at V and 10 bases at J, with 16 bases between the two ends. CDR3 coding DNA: TGTGCCAGCAGCCAAGATGTCGCCTCCGTTGGAGAGCAGTTCTTC. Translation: CASSQDVASVGEQFF.